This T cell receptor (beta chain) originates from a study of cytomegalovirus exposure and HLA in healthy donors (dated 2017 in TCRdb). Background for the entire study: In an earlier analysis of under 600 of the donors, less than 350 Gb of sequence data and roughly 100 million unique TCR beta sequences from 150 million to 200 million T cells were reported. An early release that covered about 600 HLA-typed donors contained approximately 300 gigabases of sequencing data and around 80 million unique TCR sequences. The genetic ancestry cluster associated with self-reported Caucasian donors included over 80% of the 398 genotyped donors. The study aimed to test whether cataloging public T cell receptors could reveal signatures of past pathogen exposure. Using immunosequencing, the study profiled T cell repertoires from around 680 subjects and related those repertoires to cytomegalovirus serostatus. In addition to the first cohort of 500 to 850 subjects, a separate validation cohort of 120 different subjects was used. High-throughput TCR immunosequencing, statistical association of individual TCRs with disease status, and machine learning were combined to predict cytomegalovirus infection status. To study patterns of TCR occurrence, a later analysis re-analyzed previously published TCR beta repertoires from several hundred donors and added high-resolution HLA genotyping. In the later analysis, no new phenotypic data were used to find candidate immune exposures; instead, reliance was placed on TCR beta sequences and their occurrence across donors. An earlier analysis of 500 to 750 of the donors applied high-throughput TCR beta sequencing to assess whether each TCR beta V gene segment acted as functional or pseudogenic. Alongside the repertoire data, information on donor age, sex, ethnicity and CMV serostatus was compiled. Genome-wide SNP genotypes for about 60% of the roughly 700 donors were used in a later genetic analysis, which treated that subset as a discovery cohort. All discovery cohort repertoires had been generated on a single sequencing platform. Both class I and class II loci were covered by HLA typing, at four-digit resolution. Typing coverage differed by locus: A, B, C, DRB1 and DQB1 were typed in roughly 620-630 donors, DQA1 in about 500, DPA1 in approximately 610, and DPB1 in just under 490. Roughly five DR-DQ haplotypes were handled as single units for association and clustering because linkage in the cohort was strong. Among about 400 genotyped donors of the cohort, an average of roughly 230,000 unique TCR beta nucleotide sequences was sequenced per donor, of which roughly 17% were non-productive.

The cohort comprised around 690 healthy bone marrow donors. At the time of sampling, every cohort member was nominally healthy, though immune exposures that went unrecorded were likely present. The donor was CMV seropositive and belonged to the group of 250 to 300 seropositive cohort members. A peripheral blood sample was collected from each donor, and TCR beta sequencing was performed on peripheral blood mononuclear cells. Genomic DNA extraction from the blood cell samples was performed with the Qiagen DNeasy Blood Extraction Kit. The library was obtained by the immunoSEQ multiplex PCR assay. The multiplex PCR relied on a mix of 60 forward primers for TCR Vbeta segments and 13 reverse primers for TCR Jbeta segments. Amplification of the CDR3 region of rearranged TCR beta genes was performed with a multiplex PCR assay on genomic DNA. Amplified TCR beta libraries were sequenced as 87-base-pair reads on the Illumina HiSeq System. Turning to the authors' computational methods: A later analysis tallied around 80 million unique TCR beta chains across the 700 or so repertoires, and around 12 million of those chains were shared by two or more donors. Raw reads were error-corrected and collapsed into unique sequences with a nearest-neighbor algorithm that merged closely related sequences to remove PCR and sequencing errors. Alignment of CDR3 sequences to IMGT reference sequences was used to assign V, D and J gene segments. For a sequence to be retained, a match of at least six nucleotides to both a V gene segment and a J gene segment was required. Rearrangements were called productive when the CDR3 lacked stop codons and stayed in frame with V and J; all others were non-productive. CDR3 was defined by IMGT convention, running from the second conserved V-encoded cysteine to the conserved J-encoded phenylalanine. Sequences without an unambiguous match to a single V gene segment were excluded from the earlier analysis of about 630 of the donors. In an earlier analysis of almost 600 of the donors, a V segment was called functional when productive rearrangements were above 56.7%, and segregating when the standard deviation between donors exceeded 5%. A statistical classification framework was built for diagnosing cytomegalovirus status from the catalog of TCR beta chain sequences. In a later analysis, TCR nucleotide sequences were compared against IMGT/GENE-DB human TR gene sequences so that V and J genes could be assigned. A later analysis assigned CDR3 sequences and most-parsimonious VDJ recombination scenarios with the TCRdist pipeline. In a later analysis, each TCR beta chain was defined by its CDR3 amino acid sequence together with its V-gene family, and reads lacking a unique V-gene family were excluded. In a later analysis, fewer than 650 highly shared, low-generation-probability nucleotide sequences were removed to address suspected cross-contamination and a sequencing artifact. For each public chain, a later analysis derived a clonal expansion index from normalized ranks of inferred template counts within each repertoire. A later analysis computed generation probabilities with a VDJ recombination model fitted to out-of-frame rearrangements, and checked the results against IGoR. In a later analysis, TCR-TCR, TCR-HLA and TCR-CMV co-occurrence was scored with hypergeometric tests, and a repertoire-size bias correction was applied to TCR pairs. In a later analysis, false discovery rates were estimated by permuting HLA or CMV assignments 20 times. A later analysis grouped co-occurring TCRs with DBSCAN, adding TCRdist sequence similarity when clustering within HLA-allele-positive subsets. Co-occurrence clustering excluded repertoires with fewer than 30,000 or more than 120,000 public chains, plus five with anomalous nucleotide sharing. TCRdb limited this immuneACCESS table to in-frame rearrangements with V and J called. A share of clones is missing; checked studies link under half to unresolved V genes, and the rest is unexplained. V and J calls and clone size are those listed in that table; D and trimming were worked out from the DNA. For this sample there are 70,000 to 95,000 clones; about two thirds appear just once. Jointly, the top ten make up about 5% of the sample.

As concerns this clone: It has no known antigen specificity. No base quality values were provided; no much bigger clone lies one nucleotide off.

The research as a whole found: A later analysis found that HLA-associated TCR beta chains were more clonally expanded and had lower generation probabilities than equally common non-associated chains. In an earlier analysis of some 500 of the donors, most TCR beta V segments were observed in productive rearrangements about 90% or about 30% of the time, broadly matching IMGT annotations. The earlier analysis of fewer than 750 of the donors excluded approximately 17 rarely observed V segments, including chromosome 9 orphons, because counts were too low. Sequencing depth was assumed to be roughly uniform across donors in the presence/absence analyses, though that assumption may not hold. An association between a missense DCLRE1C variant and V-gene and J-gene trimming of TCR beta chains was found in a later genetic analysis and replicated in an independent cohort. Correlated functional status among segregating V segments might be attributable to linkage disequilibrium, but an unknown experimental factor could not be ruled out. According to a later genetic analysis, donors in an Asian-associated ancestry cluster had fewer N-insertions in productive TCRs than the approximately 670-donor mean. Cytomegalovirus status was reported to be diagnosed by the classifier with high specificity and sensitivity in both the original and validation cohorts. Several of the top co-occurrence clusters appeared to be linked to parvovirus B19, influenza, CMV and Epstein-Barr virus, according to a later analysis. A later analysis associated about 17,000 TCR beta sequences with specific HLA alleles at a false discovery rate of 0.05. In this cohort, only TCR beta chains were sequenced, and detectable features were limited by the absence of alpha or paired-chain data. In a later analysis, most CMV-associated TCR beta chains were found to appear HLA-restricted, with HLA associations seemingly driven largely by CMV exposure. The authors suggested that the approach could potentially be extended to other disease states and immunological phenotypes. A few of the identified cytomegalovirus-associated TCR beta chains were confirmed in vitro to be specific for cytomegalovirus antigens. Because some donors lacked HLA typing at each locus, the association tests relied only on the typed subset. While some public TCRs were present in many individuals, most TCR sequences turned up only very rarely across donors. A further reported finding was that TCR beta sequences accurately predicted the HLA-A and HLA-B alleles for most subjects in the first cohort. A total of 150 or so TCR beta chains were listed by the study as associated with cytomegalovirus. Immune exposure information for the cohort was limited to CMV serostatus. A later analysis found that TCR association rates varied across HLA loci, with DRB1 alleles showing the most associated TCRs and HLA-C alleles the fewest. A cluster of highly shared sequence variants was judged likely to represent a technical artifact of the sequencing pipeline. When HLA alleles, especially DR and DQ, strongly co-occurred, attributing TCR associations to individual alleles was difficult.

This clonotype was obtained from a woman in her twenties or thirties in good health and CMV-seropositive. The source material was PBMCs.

The DNA sequence reads TGTGCCAGCGCAGGCGATAGCACAGATACGCAGTATTTT. Its protein product is CASAGDSTDTQYF. Recombination joined TRBV28 with TRBJ2-3; no D gene call is confident. The germline V gene supplies CDR1 MDHEN and CDR2 SYDVKM. The germline ends are 9 bases apart after V is trimmed by 8 bases and J by 0 bases. There are 13 amino acids in the CDR3, from cysteine to phenylalanine inclusive. Solely the CDR3 DNA is kept, with 39 bases framed from the first base.